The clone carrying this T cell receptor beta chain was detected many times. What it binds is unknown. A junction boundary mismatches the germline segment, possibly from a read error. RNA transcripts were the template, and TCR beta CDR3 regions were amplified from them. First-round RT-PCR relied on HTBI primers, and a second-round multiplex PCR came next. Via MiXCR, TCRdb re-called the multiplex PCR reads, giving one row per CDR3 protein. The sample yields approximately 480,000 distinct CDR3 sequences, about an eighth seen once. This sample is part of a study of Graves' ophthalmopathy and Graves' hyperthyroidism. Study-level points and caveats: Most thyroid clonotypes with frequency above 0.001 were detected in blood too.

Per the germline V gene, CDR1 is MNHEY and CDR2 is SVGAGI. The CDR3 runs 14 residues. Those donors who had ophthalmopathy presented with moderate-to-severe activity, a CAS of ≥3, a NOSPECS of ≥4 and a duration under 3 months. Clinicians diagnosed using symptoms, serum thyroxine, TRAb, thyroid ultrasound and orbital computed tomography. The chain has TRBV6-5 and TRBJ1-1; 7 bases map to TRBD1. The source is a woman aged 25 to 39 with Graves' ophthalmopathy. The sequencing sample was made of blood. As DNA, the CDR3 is TGTGCCGGCAGTTCAAGATCTCAGGGGGTTGAAGCTTTCTTT. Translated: CAGSSRSQGVEAFF.